This is a list of T cell receptor beta chains from one sample in a study of shared clonotypes between healthy human individuals. Produced via immunoSEQ multiplex PCR; TCRdb's table is partial and in-frame only. In the table there are 950,000 to 1,200,000 clones, about 72% of which are singletons. The specimen sequenced was memory CD4+ T cells from PBMCs. The receptors derive from a man aged 18 to 30 in good health. Some clones in this sample may be carry-over from other donors' samples. CDR3s include the opening cysteine and the closing phenylalanine or tryptophan. The D gene is left open where the match is weak. Clone size, where shown, is once, few, many, or a class for clones that have expanded.

V: TRBV19
size: few
J: TRBJ2-3
D: TRBD1
DNA: TGTGCCAGTAGTGCCCGGGACAGGGAGGCAGATACGCAGTATTTT
CDR3: CASSARDREADTQYF

V: TRBV28
size: -
J: TRBJ2-4
D: -
DNA: TGTGCCAGCAGGGTAGGGGTTTTAGCCAAAAACATTCAGTACTTC
CDR3: CASRVGVLAKNIQYF

V: TRBV6-5
size: -
J: TRBJ1-1
D: -
DNA: TGTGCCAGCAGTTACTCGTACAAGGGAAGCACTGAAGCTTTCTTT
CDR3: CASSYSYKGSTEAFF

V: TRBV5-8
size: few
J: TRBJ1-4
D: TRBD1
DNA: TGTGCCAGCGGGGAAGGACAGGGGTACGAAAAACTGTTTTTT
CDR3: CASGEGQGYEKLFF

V: TRBV7-2
size: -
J: TRBJ2-2
D: -
DNA: TGTGCCAGCAGCACACCAGGCTATTACACCGGGGAGCTGTTTTTT
CDR3: CASSTPGYYTGELFF

V: TRBV28
size: -
J: TRBJ1-2
D: -
DNA: TGTGCCAGCAGTTTAGGGGGGACGGGTGTCCTTGGCTACACCTTC
CDR3: CASSLGGTGVLGYTF

V: TRBV2
size: -
J: TRBJ2-3
D: -
DNA: TGTGCCAGCACCAAACTCCAACGGGACGGAGACACAGATACGCAGTATTTT
CDR3: CASTKLQRDGDTDTQYF

V: TRBV4-2
size: -
J: TRBJ2-3
D: TRBD2
DNA: TGTGCCAGCAGCCAAGATCTTAGCGGGGGGAGGAGGAGCACAGATACGCAGTATTTT
CDR3: CASSQDLSGGRRSTDTQYF

V: TRBV11-1
size: -
J: TRBJ2-2
D: -
DNA: TGTGCCAGCAGCTCCACCATCGGGGGTTCGAACACCGGGGAGCTGTTTTTT
CDR3: CASSSTIGGSNTGELFF

V: TRBV18
size: -
J: TRBJ1-1
D: -
DNA: TGTGCCAGCTCACCCGCGGGACTGAGAAACACTGAAGCTTTCTTT
CDR3: CASSPAGLRNTEAFF

V: TRBV28
size: -
J: TRBJ1-1
D: -
DNA: TGTGCCAGCCCCCCCAGGGGCCCCTTGAACACTGAAGCTTTCTTT
CDR3: CASPPRGPLNTEAFF

V: TRBV27
size: -
J: TRBJ2-7
D: TRBD2
DNA: TGTGCCAGCAGTTTGAGAGTAGCGGGAGTGTCCTACGAGCAGTACTTC
CDR3: CASSLRVAGVSYEQYF

V: TRBV7-9
size: -
J: TRBJ2-1
D: -
DNA: TGTGCCAGCAGCTCCTTTGTGAGCTCCTACAATGAGCAGTTCTTC
CDR3: CASSSFVSSYNEQFF

V: TRBV29-1
size: -
J: TRBJ1-2
D: -
DNA: TGCAGCGTTGAAATCCCAGACTCCTATGGCTACACCTTC
CDR3: CSVEIPDSYGYTF

V: TRBV5-8
size: -
J: TRBJ2-3
D: TRBD2
DNA: TGTGCCAGCAGCCCACGGGGAGGGCGGACAGATACGCAGTATTTT
CDR3: CASSPRGGRTDTQYF

V: TRBV7-9
size: few
J: TRBJ1-1
D: TRBD1
DNA: TGTGCCAGCAGCCTGACAGGGGGTGGTGAAGCTTTCTTT
CDR3: CASSLTGGGEAFF

V: TRBV30
size: -
J: TRBJ2-7
D: TRBD2
DNA: TGTGCCCGAAGACTAGCGGGAGGGGTCGAGCAGTACTTC
CDR3: CARRLAGGVEQYF

V: TRBV23-1
size: -
J: TRBJ2-7
D: -
DNA: TGCGCCAGCCTCACCAAACGTAGTGGGATGAAAGAGCAGTACTTC
CDR3: CASLTKRSGMKEQYF

V: TRBV18
size: -
J: TRBJ2-3
D: -
DNA: TGTGCCAGCTCACCACTCTTGTCGGACAACATTGATACGCAGTATTTT
CDR3: CASSPLLSDNIDTQYF

V: TRBV19
size: once
J: TRBJ2-5
D: -
DNA: TGTGCCAGTGCCAGACGGGGGGCCGAGACCCAGTACTTC
CDR3: CASARRGAETQYF

V: TRBV19
size: -
J: TRBJ2-4
D: -
DNA: TGTGCCACCCGGGCGTTGAGGGCCTGGGGAAACATTCAGTACTTC
CDR3: CATRALRAWGNIQYF

V: TRBV5-1
size: -
J: TRBJ2-2
D: -
DNA: TGCGCCAGCAGCTTCTCGATCGGGGAGCTGTTTTTT
CDR3: CASSFSIGELFF

V: TRBV4-2
size: -
J: TRBJ2-2
D: TRBD2
DNA: TGTGCCAGCAGCCAAGGGACTAGCGGGAGAACCGGGGAGCTGTTTTTT
CDR3: CASSQGTSGRTGELFF

V: TRBV11-3
size: -
J: TRBJ2-5
D: -
DNA: TGTGCCAGCTCTCGCTCGGGCCAAGAGACCCAGTACTTC
CDR3: CASSRSGQETQYF

V: TRBV6-5
size: once
J: TRBJ1-5
D: -
DNA: TGTGCCAGCAGGGGGGGAGAGGATCAGCCCCAGCATTTT
CDR3: CASRGGEDQPQHF

V: TRBV28
size: -
J: TRBJ2-5
D: TRBD1
DNA: TGTGCCAGCAGTTTAGGTGCAGGGGGCGGAGAGACCCAGTACTTC
CDR3: CASSLGAGGGETQYF

V: TRBV6-1
size: few
J: TRBJ2-2
D: -
DNA: TGTGCCAGTGGGGGCAGGGACCTGAACACCGGGGAGCTGTTTTTT
CDR3: CASGGRDLNTGELFF

V: TRBV7-8
size: once
J: TRBJ2-6
D: -
DNA: TGTGCCAGCAGCTTAGGTAACTCTGGGGCCAACGTCCTGACTTTC
CDR3: CASSLGNSGANVLTF

V: TRBV28
size: -
J: TRBJ2-1
D: TRBD1
DNA: TGTGCCAGCAGCCCATGGGGGACAGGGGGCAATGAGCAGTTCTTC
CDR3: CASSPWGTGGNEQFF

V: TRBV7-3
size: few
J: TRBJ1-1
D: -
DNA: TGTGCCAGCAGCTTAAGTCCAGGGATCACTGAAGCTTTCTTT
CDR3: CASSLSPGITEAFF

V: TRBV29-1
size: -
J: TRBJ1-6
D: TRBD1
DNA: TGCAGCGTCCGGGACAGGGGGCCGGATTCACCCCTCCACTTT
CDR3: CSVRDRGPDSPLHF

V: TRBV2
size: -
J: TRBJ2-3
D: TRBD1
DNA: TGTGCCAGCAGTGTAAACAGGGGGCCAGATACGCAGTATTTT
CDR3: CASSVNRGPDTQYF

V: TRBV28
size: few
J: TRBJ1-1
D: -
DNA: TGTGCCAGCAGTTTACCTTCGGAGACGGGAGCTTTCTTT
CDR3: CASSLPSETGAFF

V: TRBV27
size: -
J: TRBJ2-7
D: -
DNA: TGTGCCAGCAGTTTATACATCCCTAGCTCGGGATACGAGCAGTACTTC
CDR3: CASSLYIPSSGYEQYF

V: TRBV28
size: -
J: TRBJ2-1
D: -
DNA: TGTGCCACCCGTTCCGGTCTCAATGAGCAGTTCTTC
CDR3: CATRSGLNEQFF

V: TRBV9
size: -
J: TRBJ1-4
D: -
DNA: TGTGCCAGCAGCGTAGCTATAATGGTGAAACTAAATGAAAAACTGTTTTTT
CDR3: CASSVAIMVKLNEKLFF

V: TRBV6-4
size: -
J: TRBJ2-5
D: -
DNA: TGTGCCAGCAGTGAGTCAGCCCTAGCCCACACCCAGTACTTC
CDR3: CASSESALAHTQYF

V: TRBV7-8
size: -
J: TRBJ2-6
D: TRBD1
DNA: TGTGCCAGCAGCAGGACCACAGGGGCCGCCTCCTCCTCTGGGGCCAACGTCCTGACTTTC
CDR3: CASSRTTGAASSSGANVLTF

V: TRBV9
size: -
J: TRBJ2-5
D: TRBD2
DNA: TGTGCCAGCAGCGTAGCCCCCCGGGGGGACCAAGAGACCCAGTACTTC
CDR3: CASSVAPRGDQETQYF

V: TRBV19
size: -
J: TRBJ2-7
D: -
DNA: TGTGCCAGTAGTCCCCGAAGTCGACAATACGAGCAGTACTTC
CDR3: CASSPRSRQYEQYF

V: TRBV6-1
size: once
J: TRBJ1-3
D: -
DNA: TGTGCCAGCAGTGAGGGGTCAGCCTCTGGAAACACCATATATTTT
CDR3: CASSEGSASGNTIYF

V: TRBV10-3
size: few
J: TRBJ1-1
D: -
DNA: TGTGCCATCAGTGATTACGGGACAACAGATGAAGCTTTCTTT
CDR3: CAISDYGTTDEAFF

V: TRBV11-1
size: -
J: TRBJ2-3
D: -
DNA: TGTGCCAGCAGCTTAGAAACCCGGCAGACAGATACGCAGTATTTT
CDR3: CASSLETRQTDTQYF

V: TRBV4-1
size: -
J: TRBJ2-2
D: TRBD2
DNA: TGCGCCAGCAGCCAAGGTCTTCGGGGGGCGAACACCGGGGAGCTGTTTTTT
CDR3: CASSQGLRGANTGELFF

V: TRBV5-5
size: -
J: TRBJ2-7
D: -
DNA: TGTGCCAGCAGCTTGGCTCCGGGACCGTACGAGCAGTACTTC
CDR3: CASSLAPGPYEQYF

V: TRBV7-9
size: -
J: TRBJ2-5
D: -
DNA: TGTGCCAGCAGCCCGCGCGGGCGAACCCAGTACTTC
CDR3: CASSPRGRTQYF

V: TRBV10-3
size: -
J: TRBJ2-2
D: TRBD1
DNA: TGTGCCATCAGTGAGTCGTTGGGGACAGGTCCAACCGGGGAGCTGTTTTTT
CDR3: CAISESLGTGPTGELFF

V: TRBV7-2
size: -
J: TRBJ1-4
D: -
DNA: TGTGCCAGCAGCTTAATGAGGGGAGTAACTAATGAAAAACTGTTTTTT
CDR3: CASSLMRGVTNEKLFF

V: TRBV7-9
size: -
J: TRBJ1-4
D: -
DNA: TGTGCCAGCAGCCCTCAGGGGCTGGTTGAAAAACTGTTTTTT
CDR3: CASSPQGLVEKLFF

V: TRBV7-9
size: -
J: TRBJ2-1
D: -
DNA: TGTGCCAGCAGCCAATTATATCTGGCGGGAAACAATGAGCAGTTCTTC
CDR3: CASSQLYLAGNNEQFF

V: TRBV28
size: -
J: TRBJ2-3
D: -
DNA: TGTGCCAGCAGTTTAGGCACAGATACGCAGTATTTT
CDR3: CASSLGTDTQYF

V: TRBV13
size: many
J: TRBJ2-7
D: TRBD2
DNA: TGTGCCAGCAGCTTAGGAGGGAGGGCCTACGAGCAGTACTTC
CDR3: CASSLGGRAYEQYF

V: TRBV28
size: -
J: TRBJ1-2
D: TRBD1
DNA: TGTGCCAGCAGTTTATCCAGGGGGGATGGCTACACCTTC
CDR3: CASSLSRGDGYTF

V: TRBV6-1
size: -
J: TRBJ1-2
D: TRBD1
DNA: TGTGCCAGCAGGCGGACAGGGGGGAACTATGGCTACACCTTC
CDR3: CASRRTGGNYGYTF

V: TRBV7-2
size: -
J: TRBJ1-1
D: TRBD1
DNA: TGTGCCAGCAGCTTTCAGGGGGACACTGAAGCTTTCTTT
CDR3: CASSFQGDTEAFF

V: TRBV2
size: -
J: TRBJ2-7
D: -
DNA: TGTGCCAGCAGTGAAGGACAGTCCCACGAGCAGTACTTC
CDR3: CASSEGQSHEQYF

V: TRBV7-7
size: -
J: TRBJ2-2
D: TRBD1
DNA: TGTGCCAGCAGCTTTGGGACAGACCCGAACACCGGGGAGCTGTTTTTT
CDR3: CASSFGTDPNTGELFF

V: TRBV10-2
size: -
J: TRBJ2-2
D: TRBD1
DNA: TGCGCCAGCAGGGGACAGGGGGCGCAGAGCGACACCGGGGAGCTGTTTTTT
CDR3: CASRGQGAQSDTGELFF

V: TRBV7-2
size: -
J: TRBJ1-2
D: TRBD1
DNA: TGTGCCAGCAGCTTTTCCGTGACAGGGGATGGCTACACCTTC
CDR3: CASSFSVTGDGYTF